This T cell receptor (beta chain) was identified during a study of cytomegalovirus exposure and HLA in healthy donors (dated by TCRdb to the late 2010s). Broadly, across the study: An earlier analysis of about 530 of the donors reported 276 Gb of sequence data and 117 million unique TCR beta sequences obtained from roughly 180 million T cells. An early release that covered around 590 HLA-typed donors contained around 330 gigabases of sequencing data and tens of millions of unique TCR sequences. The genetic ancestry cluster associated with self-reported Caucasian donors included 81% of the 398 genotyped donors. The study was designed to test whether signatures of past pathogen exposure could be identified by cataloging public T cell receptors. Using immunosequencing, the study profiled T cell repertoires from about 610 subjects and related those repertoires to cytomegalovirus serostatus. Along with the roughly 670-subject first cohort, a separate validation cohort of over a hundred different subjects was used. The study combined high-throughput TCR immunosequencing, statistical association of individual TCRs with disease status, and machine learning to predict cytomegalovirus infection status. In a later analysis, previously published TCR beta repertoires from about 640 donors were re-analyzed and high-resolution HLA genotyping was added so that TCR occurrence patterns could be studied. In the later analysis, no new phenotypic data were used to find candidate immune exposures; instead, reliance was placed on TCR beta sequences and their occurrence across donors. An earlier analysis of some 500 of the donors used high-throughput TCR beta sequencing to judge whether each TCR beta V gene segment behaved as functional or pseudogenic. Donor age, sex, ethnicity and CMV serostatus were compiled together with the repertoire data. Genome-wide SNP genotypes for about 65% of the roughly 670 donors were used in a later genetic analysis, which treated that subset as a discovery cohort. Every repertoire in the discovery cohort had been generated on one and the same sequencing platform. Class I and class II HLA loci were covered by the typing at four-digit resolution. The number of donors typed differed by locus, with about 629-640 for A, B, C, DRB1 and DQB1, roughly 520 for DQA1, about 610 for DPA1, and some 470 for DPB1. A handful of DR-DQ haplotypes were handled as single units for association and clustering because linkage in the cohort was strong. Across 300 to 400 genotyped donors of the cohort, an average of approximately 220,000 unique TCR beta nucleotide sequences per donor were sequenced, and roughly 20% of those sequences were non-productive.

As for this clone: The target of this receptor is not known. The input lacks base qualities; no much larger clone sits a single base away.

Study-wide findings and limitations: An earlier analysis of around 500 of the donors showed that most TCR beta V segments appeared in productive rearrangements either about 87% or about 30% of the time, which broadly matched IMGT annotations. At a false discovery rate of 0.05, a later analysis linked about 17,000 TCR beta sequences to specific HLA alleles. Some IMGT-functional V segments, including TRBV6-2 and TRBV6-3, could not be told apart with the 87-base-pair reads, so those segments were excluded. Most CMV-associated TCR beta chains appeared to be HLA-restricted in a later analysis, and the HLA associations seemed to be driven largely by CMV exposure. The earlier analysis of 587 of the donors excluded 15 to 20 rarely observed V segments, including chromosome 9 orphons, because counts were too low. In a later analysis, HLA-associated TCR beta chains showed more clonal expansion and lower generation probabilities than non-associated chains that were equally common. Most TCR sequences were seen in very few donors, while some public TCRs were found in many individuals. The only immune exposure information available for the cohort was CMV serostatus. This cohort had only TCR beta chains sequenced, and the lack of alpha or paired-chain data limited which features could be detected. In vitro tests confirmed that a few of the cytomegalovirus-associated TCR beta chains recognize cytomegalovirus antigens. A later analysis found that TCR association rates varied across HLA loci, with DRB1 alleles showing the most associated TCRs and HLA-C alleles the fewest. Correlated functional status among segregating V segments might be attributable to linkage disequilibrium, but an unknown experimental factor could not be ruled out. The classifier was reported to diagnose cytomegalovirus status with high specificity and sensitivity in both the original cohort and the validation cohort. A later genetic analysis reported fewer N-insertions in productive TCRs among donors in an Asian-associated ancestry cluster than the roughly 700-donor mean. The study listed 170 or so TCR beta chains as associated with cytomegalovirus. The presence/absence analyses assumed that sequencing depth was roughly uniform across donors, and that assumption may not be true. A further reported finding was that TCR beta sequences accurately predicted the HLA-A and HLA-B alleles for most subjects in the first cohort. Assigning TCR associations to individual alleles was difficult when HLA alleles, especially DR and DQ, strongly co-occurred. An association between a missense DCLRE1C variant and V-gene and J-gene trimming of TCR beta chains was found in a later genetic analysis and replicated in an independent cohort. A later analysis reported that several top co-occurrence clusters appeared linked to parvovirus B19, influenza, CMV and Epstein-Barr virus. HLA typing was unavailable for some donors at each locus, so association tests used only the typed subset. The authors suggested that the approach could potentially be generalized to other disease states and immunological phenotypes. A cluster of highly shared sequence variants was judged likely to represent a technical artifact of the sequencing pipeline.

In total, 600 or so healthy bone marrow donors made up the cohort. At the time of sampling, all cohort members were nominally healthy, though unrecorded immune exposures were likely present. The donor tested CMV seronegative, placing the donor among the 350 to 400 seronegative members of the cohort. A peripheral blood sample was collected from each donor, and TCR beta sequencing was performed on peripheral blood mononuclear cells. Genomic DNA was extracted from the blood cell samples with the Qiagen DNeasy Blood Extraction Kit. The library was built by means of the immunoSEQ multiplex PCR assay. For the multiplex PCR, a mixture combining 60 forward primers for TCR Vbeta segments and 13 reverse primers for TCR Jbeta segments was used. A multiplex PCR assay on genomic DNA amplified the CDR3 region of rearranged TCR beta genes. On the Illumina HiSeq System, the amplified TCR beta libraries were sequenced as 87-base-pair reads. As for how the authors treated the data: A later analysis tallied around 87 million unique TCR beta chains across the 700 or so repertoires, and some 10 million of those chains were shared by two or more donors. Raw reads were error-corrected and collapsed into unique sequences by a nearest-neighbor algorithm in which closely related sequences were merged to remove PCR and sequencing errors. To assign V, D and J gene segments, CDR3 sequences were aligned to IMGT reference sequences. For a sequence to be retained, at least a six-nucleotide match to both a V gene segment and a J gene segment was required. Rearrangements were called productive when the CDR3 lacked stop codons and stayed in frame with V and J; all others were non-productive. CDR3 was defined by IMGT convention, running from the second conserved V-encoded cysteine to the conserved J-encoded phenylalanine. The earlier analysis of 500 to 600 of the donors excluded sequences that lacked an unambiguous match to a single V gene segment. An earlier analysis of some 500 of the donors classified V segments as functional when productive rearrangements were above 56.7% and as segregating when the standard deviation between donors was above 5%. A statistical classification framework was developed to diagnose cytomegalovirus status using the catalog of TCR beta chain sequences. In a later analysis, V and J genes were assigned by comparing TCR nucleotide sequences against IMGT/GENE-DB human TR gene sequences. Using the TCRdist pipeline, a later analysis assigned CDR3 sequences along with most-parsimonious VDJ recombination scenarios. A later analysis defined each TCR beta chain by its CDR3 amino acid sequence plus V-gene family, and excluded reads lacking a unique V-gene family. As a way to deal with suspected cross-contamination and a sequencing artifact, a later analysis dropped 450 to 600 nucleotide sequences that were highly shared and had low generation probability. In a later analysis, a clonal expansion index was calculated for each public chain from normalized within-repertoire ranks of inferred template counts. A later analysis computed generation probabilities with a VDJ recombination model fitted to out-of-frame rearrangements, and checked the results against IGoR. A later analysis scored TCR-TCR, TCR-HLA and TCR-CMV co-occurrence with hypergeometric tests, applying a repertoire-size bias correction to TCR pairs. In a later analysis, false discovery rates were estimated by permuting HLA or CMV assignments 20 times. In a later analysis, co-occurring TCRs were grouped with DBSCAN, and TCRdist sequence similarity was added when clustering was performed within HLA-allele-positive subsets. Co-occurrence clustering excluded repertoires with fewer than 30,000 or more than 120,000 public chains, plus five with anomalous nucleotide sharing. The source is immuneACCESS, and TCRdb retained only in-frame sequences with V and J called. Part of the clones is not carried over; for the studies checked, unresolved V genes explain less than half of this, and the remainder is unexplained. V and J calls and clone size come straight from that table; D and trimming were deduced from the DNA. Here the sample has roughly 180,000 clones; roughly 80% occur a single time. The leading ten clones occupy approximately 2.2% of the sample.

Based on the germline V gene (reference sequence), the CDR1 and CDR2 sequences are MNHEY and SMNVEV. Reading from cysteine to phenylalanine, the CDR3 counts 14 amino acids. Only the CDR3 DNA is retained, 42 bases long and in frame from the first base. Deletion took 0 bases off V and 1 base off J, with a span of 6 bases between the germline ends. Rearrangement joined TRBV27 to TRBJ1-1; confidence is insufficient to name the D gene. This TCR was sampled from a male donor in good health and CMV-seronegative. The sequencing input was PBMCs. The DNA sequence follows: TGTGCCAGCAGTTTATCGGGCAGGAACACTGAAGCTTTCTTT. This is translated as CASSLSGRNTEAFF.